The 3 T cell receptor beta chains presented below share a single source sample, sequenced in a study of CD8 T cells in Susac syndrome (dated by TCRdb to between 2018 and 2020). The library relied on the immunoSEQ multiplex PCR assay. RNA was extracted with the RNeasy kit and about 0.5 to 1 ug was reverse transcribed using random hexamers. TCRdb handled the public reads itself, with Q25 trimming in fastp and clone calling in MiXCR, and kept productive beta chains. Under each unique CDR3 protein, matching rows form one entry showing the most common genes and DNA. For this sample the table gives hundreds of thousands of distinct CDR3 sequences, of which 65% to 90% were detected only once. 0.2% to 0.25% of the sample is in the top ten clones. The specimen was CD8+ T cells from PBMCs. These receptors originate from a human donor with multiple sclerosis.

J is TRBJ1-3 and V is TRBV28; D gene ambiguous. Germline CDR1 is MDHEN and CDR2 is SYDVKM. The CDR3 spans 16 residues. With 5 bases removed from V and 8 bases from J, the gap between germline ends came to 22 bases. The CDR3 loop reads CASSTPLAGIGDTIYF. CDR3 bases: TGTGCCAGCAGTACACCACTGGCGGGTATCGGGGACACCATATATTTT.

The chain joins TRBV28 to TRBJ2-7, with D hard to call. CDR1 is MDHEN, CDR2 SYDVKM, per germline. The CDR3 length is 14 residues. The V gene lost 8 bases and the J gene lost 5 bases, with 19 bases spanning the gap. The CDR3 DNA reads as TGTGCCAGCCGTAACCAGGACCCTGGGGACGAGCAGTACTTC. Translated: CASRNQDPGDEQYF.

The chain is built from TRBV7-2 and TRBJ2-3, with a possible D match to TRBD2 (5 bases). Germline CDR1 and CDR2: SGHTA and FQGNSA. The CDR3 totals 19 residues. The V end lost 5 bases, the J end lost 2 bases, and 26 bases lay between the germline ends. The CDR3 DNA follows: TGTGCCAGCAGCACGCAAAAGGGAGAGTCTTTGGGGTTCACAGATACGCAGTATTTT. This gives the protein CASSTQKGESLGFTDTQYF.